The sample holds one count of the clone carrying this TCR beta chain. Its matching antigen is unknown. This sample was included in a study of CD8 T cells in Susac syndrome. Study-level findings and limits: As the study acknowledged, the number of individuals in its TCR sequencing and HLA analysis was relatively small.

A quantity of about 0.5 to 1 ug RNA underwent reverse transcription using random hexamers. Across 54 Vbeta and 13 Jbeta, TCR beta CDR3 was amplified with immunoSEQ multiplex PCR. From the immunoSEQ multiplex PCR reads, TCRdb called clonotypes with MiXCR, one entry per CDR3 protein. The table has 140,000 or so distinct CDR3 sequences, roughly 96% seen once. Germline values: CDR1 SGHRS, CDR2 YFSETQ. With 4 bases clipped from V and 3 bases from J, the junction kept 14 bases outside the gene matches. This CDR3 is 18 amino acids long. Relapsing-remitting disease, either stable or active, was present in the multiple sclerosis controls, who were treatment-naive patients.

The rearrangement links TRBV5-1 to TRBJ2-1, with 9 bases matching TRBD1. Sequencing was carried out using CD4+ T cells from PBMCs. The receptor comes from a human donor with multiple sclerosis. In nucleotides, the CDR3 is TGCGCCAGCAGCCTCGGGACAGGGTCACGGGGTAACTACAATGAGCAGTTCTTC. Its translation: CASSLGTGSRGNYNEQFF.